This entry lists 9 T cell receptor beta chains sequenced from one sample in a study of blood T cell repertoires in COVID-19. Assay: immunoSEQ multiplex PCR; the TCRdb copy retains only in-frame clones and omits some. Here the sample spans about 140,000 clones, roughly 76% being singletons. The specimen was peripheral blood. The receptors stem from a woman aged 45-65 years with active or convalescent COVID-19.

The chain couples TRBV6-5 to TRBJ1-3, with unresolved D. Trimming pared 6 bases from V and 0 bases from J, leaving 9 bases between. Germline CDR1 reads MNHEY; CDR2 reads SVGAGI. The CDR3 sequence is 14 residues long. The CDR3 here is CASSQPVSGNTIYF. CDR3 sequence (DNA): TGTGCCAGCAGCCAACCGGTCTCTGGAAACACCATATATTTT.

The chain has TRBV24-1 and TRBJ1-2; D unresolved. The CDR3 consists of 13 residues. V shed 3 bases and J shed 4 bases, with 8 bases lying between them. Germline V lookup: CDR1 KGHDR, CDR2 SFDVKD. CDR3 in DNA: TGTGCCACCAGTGATGGGCAGATCTATGGCTACACCTTC. It specifies CATSDGQIYGYTF.

The chain combines TRBV7-3 with TRBJ2-5; 9 positions agree with TRBD1. The trim removed 5 bases at V and 7 bases at J, leaving 5 bases unmatched. In germline, CDR1 is SGHTA, CDR2 FQGTGA. The CDR3 contains 13 residues. The CDR3, as DNA: TGTGCCAGCAGCCTGGGACAGGGAGGGACCCAGTACTTC. It yields the protein CASSLGQGGTQYF. Full variable domain (rest looked up from reference TRBV7-3 and TRBJ2-5): GAGVSQTPSNKVTEKGKYVELRCDPISGHTALYWYRQSLGQGPEFLIYFQGTGAADDSGLPNDRFFAVRPEGSVSTLKIQRTERGDSAVYLCASSLGQGGTQYFGPGTRLLVL.

The chain couples TRBV28 to TRBJ1-3; D gene unclear. Trimming left V 5 bases short and J 4 bases short, with 15 bases between. CDR1 is MDHEN and CDR2 is SYDVKM in the germline V gene. The CDR3 extends over 15 amino acids. CDR3 region: CASSPPLLTGNTIYF. CDR3 nucleotide sequence: TGTGCCAGCAGTCCCCCGCTGCTAACCGGAAACACCATATATTTT.

The chain has TRBV7-3 and TRBJ1-1; no clear D gene. This CDR3 contains 13 residues. Germline values: CDR1 SGHTA, CDR2 FQGTGA. V lost 5 bases, J lost 1 base, and 8 bases lay in between. CDR3 bases: TGTGCCAGCAGCCAGGTTGGGAACACTGAAGCTTTCTTT. Translation: CASSQVGNTEAFF.

This clone appeared a few times. This sequence joins TRBV30 and TRBJ2-5; D unresolved. V dropped 4 bases and J dropped 4 bases, with 10 bases sitting between them. Germline CDR1 and CDR2: GTSNPN and SVGIG (reference sequence). The CDR3 has 12 amino acids. CDR3 nucleotides: TGTGCCTGGACCTCCTCCTTAGAGACCCAGTACTTC. It encodes CAWTSSLETQYF.

V and J are TRBV4-2 and TRBJ1-2, with TRBD1 matching 9 bases. This CDR3 spans 14 amino acids. V was clipped by 0 bases and J by 12 bases; unmatched bases: 8. Germline CDR1 and CDR2: LGHNA and YNFKEQ. The CDR3 loop reads CASSQDSRTGENTF. As DNA, the CDR3 is TGTGCCAGCAGCCAAGATTCTAGGACAGGGGAAAACACCTTC.

Concerning this clone itself: Just one base apart from a much larger clone, this may be a read error. V gene TRBV4-3 combines with J gene TRBJ1-2, with D possibly TRBD1 on 6 matching bases. This CDR3 comprises 16 residues. The germline CDR1 and CDR2 sequences are LGHNA and YSLEER. The DNA of the CDR3 is TGCGTCAGCAGCCAAGAGGATAAGACAGGCTCATATGGCTACACCTTC. It translates to CVSSQEDKTGSYGYTF.

This clone showed up just once. The chain joins TRBV6-6 to TRBJ2-5; TRBD1 is a possible D gene (5 bases). Trimming shortened V by 2 bases and J by 7 bases, and 14 bases separated the two germline ends. The germline gives CDR1 MNHNY, CDR2 SVGAGI (reference sequence). This CDR3 is built from 14 residues. In nucleotides, the CDR3 is TGTGCCAGCAGTTACAAAGCAGGGCCAGGGACCCAGTACTTC. Protein product: CASSYKAGPGTQYF.